Listed below are T cell receptor beta chains from one sample, sequenced in a study of blood T cell repertoires in COVID-19. TCRdb keeps only in-frame clones here, not all; method: immunoSEQ multiplex PCR. The sample includes 170,000 or so clones, about four fifths seen only once; the top ten take 6% to 7.5%. The sample consisted of peripheral blood. The origin of the receptors is a man aged 70 or older with active or convalescent COVID-19. CDR3s include the opening cysteine and the closing phenylalanine or tryptophan. D genes are given only for firm matches. Clone size is not always given. Where it is, it says once, few, many or a class for expanded clones.

size | J | D | V | DNA | CDR3
. | TRBJ1-5 | TRBD1 | TRBV11-3 | TGTGCCAGTCGGGACAGAACAAAGCCCCAGCATTTT | CASRDRTKPQHF
few | TRBJ2-1 | . | TRBV11-2 | TGTGCCAGCAGCTTCGGACTCGACAATGAGCAGTTCTTC | CASSFGLDNEQFF
. | TRBJ1-4 | . | TRBV5-1 | TGCGCCAGCAGCTTGGCCAGGCACCCGCTCTGGGAAAAACTGTTTTTT | CASSLARHPLWEKLFF
. | TRBJ2-1 | TRBD2 | TRBV5-1 | TGCGCCAGCAGCTTAACACTAGCGGGATATAATGAGCAGTTCTTC | CASSLTLAGYNEQFF
. | TRBJ2-5 | TRBD2 | TRBV5-1 | TGCGCCAGCAGCCCGGTGGGGGGGGAAGAGACCCAGTACTTC | CASSPVGGEETQYF
few | TRBJ1-2 | . | TRBV6-5 | TGTGCCAGCAGTTACTCAACCAGGGGAAATGGCTACACCTTC | CASSYSTRGNGYTF
. | TRBJ2-6 | . | TRBV29-1 | TGCAGCGTCGGTACTCCTGGTGGGGCCAACGTCCTGACTTTC | CSVGTPGGANVLTF
. | TRBJ1-2 | TRBD1 | TRBV19 | TGTGCCAGTATTAAACCGGGACAGGCCGCCACCTTC | CASIKPGQAATF
. | TRBJ1-2 | TRBD1 | TRBV27 | TGTGCCAGCACTCCAACAGGGGGCGCTTCCTATGGCTACACCTTC | CASTPTGGASYGYTF
. | TRBJ1-1 | . | TRBV12-3/TRBV12-4 | TGTGCCAGCAGTTTCAACAGGAACACTGAAGCTTTCTTT | CASSFNRNTEAFF
. | TRBJ1-1 | . | TRBV19 | TGTGCCAGTAGTATAGATGCCCCAGGACAGACTGAAGCTTTCTTT | CASSIDAPGQTEAFF
. | TRBJ1-2 | . | TRBV11-2 | TGTGCCAGCAGCTTGACGGGAGGCTACACCTTC | CASSLTGGYTF
few | TRBJ2-7 | . | TRBV2 | TGTGCCAGCCTGCAGGGGACTATGGGCGAGCAGTACTTC | CASLQGTMGEQYF
once | TRBJ1-1 | TRBD1 | TRBV30 | TGTGCCTGGAGTGTTAGGACAGGGGGGACTGAAGCTTTCTTT | CAWSVRTGGTEAFF
. | TRBJ2-7 | TRBD1 | TRBV3-1/TRBV3-2 | TGTGCCAGCAGCCCGTTTGGGGGACAGGGCCTTTACGAGCAGTACTTC | CASSPFGGQGLYEQYF
. | TRBJ2-2 | TRBD1 | TRBV27 | TGTGCCAGCAGTTTACAGGGGGCTAACGGGGAGCTGTTTTTT | CASSLQGANGELFF
. | TRBJ2-7 | TRBD1 | TRBV27 | TGTGCCAGCAGTTTACTCGGCACAGGGGGCTTGACCTACGAGCAGTACTTC | CASSLLGTGGLTYEQYF
. | TRBJ2-5 | . | TRBV29-1 | TGCAGCGCCGCCCCTTCAGGTGGATTCTCACGGGGGACCCAGTACTTC | CSAAPSGGFSRGTQYF
. | TRBJ1-1 | TRBD1 | TRBV12-3/TRBV12-4 | TGTGCCAGCAGTTCGCCAGGGGGGACTGAAGCTTTCTTT | CASSSPGGTEAFF
. | TRBJ2-1 | . | TRBV12-3/TRBV12-4 | TGTGCCAGCAGCCCACTAGACCCAAATGAGCAGTTCTTC | CASSPLDPNEQFF
. | TRBJ2-5 | TRBD2 | TRBV5-1 | TGCGCCAGCAGCTTGCTAGCGGGGCCACAAGAGACCCAGTACTTC | CASSLLAGPQETQYF
. | TRBJ1-3 | . | TRBV6-6 | TGTGCCAGCAGTTACCTTACCACAATCGGGGGAAACACCATATATTTT | CASSYLTTIGGNTIYF
. | TRBJ1-2 | . | TRBV6-2/TRBV6-3 | TGTGCCAGCAGCCCACAGGGCACCTTAAACTATGGCTACACCTTC | CASSPQGTLNYGYTF
. | TRBJ1-1 | . | TRBV9 | TGTGCCAGCAGCGGGCTAGACAGGGAAGCTTTCTTT | CASSGLDREAFF
. | TRBJ2-1 | TRBD2 | TRBV5-1 | TGCGCCAGCAGACCAACCCCCGGGAGGCCGGGAGATGATGAGCAGTTCTTC | CASRPTPGRPGDDEQFF
. | TRBJ1-1 | TRBD1 | TRBV5-6 | TGTGCCAGCAGCTTGGTTTTCTACACAGGGGCAGATGAAGCTTTCTTT | CASSLVFYTGADEAFF
. | TRBJ1-2 | TRBD1 | TRBV30 | TGTGCCTGGAGTCGAGACAGGGACCATGGCTACACCTTC | CAWSRDRDHGYTF
. | TRBJ1-1 | . | TRBV29-1 | TGCAGCGTTGAGGGGCAGGCTTACACTGAAGCTTTCTTT | CSVEGQAYTEAFF
. | TRBJ2-7 | . | TRBV5-6 | TGTGCCAGCAGCTTGGGTCTAGGGGCCCTCTACGAGCAGTACTTC | CASSLGLGALYEQYF
. | TRBJ1-1 | TRBD1 | TRBV7-2 | TGTGCCAGCAGCGAGCGGACAGGTTTCCTCACGAACACTGAAGCTTTCTTT | CASSERTGFLTNTEAFF
few | TRBJ2-1 | . | TRBV10-3 | TGTGCCATCAGTGATCGAGTAAGTTCCTACAATGAGCAGTTCTTC | CAISDRVSSYNEQFF
. | TRBJ2-3 | TRBD1 | TRBV7-2 | TGTGCCAGCAGCTTACCCCGGGACAGCGGGCAGTATTTT | CASSLPRDSGQYF